A selection of T cell receptor beta chains follows, all from one sample in a study of identical twins. TCRdb recomputed calls from the 5' RACE reads with MiXCR, one row per CDR3 protein. The sample gives about 690,000 distinct CDR3 sequences, approximately 21% of which show up once; over 4% is in the top ten. This sample was shared with a second study, whose subject was T cells expressing NK-cell markers.

The specimen was PBMCs. These TCRs come from a woman between 18 and 29 years old in good health. Both conserved end residues are part of each CDR3. A D gene is named only where the DNA matches it firmly. Not every row has a clone size; where given, it reads once, few, many or a size class.

CDR3 length: 16
J gene: TRBJ2-3
D gene: TRBD2
clone size: -
V gene: TRBV20-1
CDR3 protein: CSARDPGRAPTDTQYF
CDR3 DNA: TGCAGTGCTAGAGATCCGGGGAGGGCCCCCACAGATACGCAGTATTTT

CDR3 length: 13
J gene: TRBJ2-1
D gene: -
clone size: few
V gene: TRBV5-1
CDR3 protein: CASSLTVHNEQFF
CDR3 DNA: TGCGCCAGCAGCCTGACAGTCCACAATGAGCAGTTCTTC

CDR3 length: 15
J gene: TRBJ1-2
D gene: -
clone size: -
V gene: TRBV12-3/TRBV12-4
CDR3 protein: CASSLWAGAGSGYTF
CDR3 DNA: TGTGCCAGCAGTTTATGGGCGGGGGCGGGTTCCGGCTACACCTTC

CDR3 length: 20
J gene: TRBJ2-1
D gene: TRBD2
clone size: -
V gene: TRBV20-1
CDR3 protein: CSARAIDGTSGRGGYNEQFF
CDR3 DNA: TGCAGTGCTAGAGCCATCGACGGGACTAGCGGGAGAGGGGGGTACAATGAGCAGTTCTTC

CDR3 length: 14
J gene: TRBJ2-7
D gene: TRBD2
clone size: few
V gene: TRBV20-1
CDR3 protein: CSASRSGIFDEQYF
CDR3 DNA: TGCAGTGCAAGCCGTAGCGGGATTTTCGACGAGCAGTACTTC

CDR3 length: 13
J gene: TRBJ2-5
D gene: TRBD1
clone size: few
V gene: TRBV29-1
CDR3 protein: CSVERGGAKTQYF
CDR3 DNA: TGCAGCGTTGAAAGAGGGGGCGCAAAGACCCAGTACTTC

CDR3 length: 14
J gene: TRBJ2-1
D gene: TRBD1
clone size: -
V gene: TRBV10-3
CDR3 protein: CAISGGQEDNEQFF
CDR3 DNA: TGTGCCATCAGTGGGGGACAGGAGGACAATGAGCAGTTCTTC

CDR3 length: 17
J gene: TRBJ2-1
D gene: -
clone size: few
V gene: TRBV12-3/TRBV12-4
CDR3 protein: CASSLSQGTKSYNEQFF
CDR3 DNA: TGTGCCAGCAGTTTGTCGCAGGGGACCAAATCCTACAATGAGCAGTTCTTC

CDR3 length: 12
J gene: TRBJ1-4
D gene: -
clone size: -
V gene: TRBV18
CDR3 protein: CASSSEGEKLFF
CDR3 DNA: TGTGCCAGCTCATCAGAAGGCGAAAAACTGTTTTTT

CDR3 length: 17
J gene: TRBJ1-3
D gene: TRBD1
clone size: many
V gene: TRBV6-1
CDR3 protein: CASRSGTGALSGNTIYF
CDR3 DNA: TGTGCCAGCAGATCCGGGACAGGAGCCCTCTCTGGAAACACCATATATTTT

CDR3 length: 14
J gene: TRBJ2-5
D gene: -
clone size: -
V gene: TRBV29-1
CDR3 protein: CSAIPGLYQETQYF
CDR3 DNA: TGCAGCGCAATCCCCGGACTGTACCAAGAGACCCAGTACTTC

CDR3 length: 15
J gene: TRBJ2-1
D gene: TRBD2
clone size: -
V gene: TRBV20-1
CDR3 protein: CSARDLSRGEDEQFF
CDR3 DNA: TGCAGTGCTAGAGATCTCTCGCGGGGGGAGGATGAGCAGTTCTTC

CDR3 length: 15
J gene: TRBJ2-3
D gene: -
clone size: -
V gene: TRBV12-3/TRBV12-4
CDR3 protein: CASSFIGGGTDTQYF
CDR3 DNA: TGTGCCAGCAGTTTCATCGGCGGGGGCACAGATACGCAGTATTTT

CDR3 length: 18
J gene: TRBJ1-1
D gene: -
clone size: few
V gene: TRBV6-1
CDR3 protein: CASSLLPASRGGNTEAFF
CDR3 DNA: TGTGCCAGCAGTCTCTTACCGGCAAGCAGGGGAGGAAACACTGAAGCTTTCTTT

CDR3 length: 13
J gene: TRBJ1-6
D gene: -
clone size: -
V gene: TRBV20-1
CDR3 protein: CSVRGRHNSPLHF
CDR3 DNA: TGCAGTGTTAGGGGTCGGCATAATTCACCCCTCCACTTT

CDR3 length: 16
J gene: TRBJ2-7
D gene: TRBD2
clone size: -
V gene: TRBV7-2
CDR3 protein: CASSVTSGRAGYEQYF
CDR3 DNA: TGTGCCAGCAGCGTGACTAGCGGGAGGGCCGGTTACGAGCAGTACTTC